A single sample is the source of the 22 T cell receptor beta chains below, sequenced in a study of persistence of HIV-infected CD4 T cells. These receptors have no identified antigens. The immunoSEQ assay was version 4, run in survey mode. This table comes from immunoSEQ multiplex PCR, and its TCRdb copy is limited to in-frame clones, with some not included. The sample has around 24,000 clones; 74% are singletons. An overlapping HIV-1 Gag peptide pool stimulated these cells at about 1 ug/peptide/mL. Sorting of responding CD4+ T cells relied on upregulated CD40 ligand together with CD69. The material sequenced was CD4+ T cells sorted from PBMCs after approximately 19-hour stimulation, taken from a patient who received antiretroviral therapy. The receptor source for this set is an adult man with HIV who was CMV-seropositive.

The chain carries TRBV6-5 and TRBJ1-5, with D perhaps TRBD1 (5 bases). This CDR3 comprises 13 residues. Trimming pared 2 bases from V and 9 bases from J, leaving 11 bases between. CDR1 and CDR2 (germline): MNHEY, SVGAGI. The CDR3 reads CASSYGTTGPQHF. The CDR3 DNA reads TGTGCCAGCAGTTACGGGACGACCGGGCCCCAGCATTTT.

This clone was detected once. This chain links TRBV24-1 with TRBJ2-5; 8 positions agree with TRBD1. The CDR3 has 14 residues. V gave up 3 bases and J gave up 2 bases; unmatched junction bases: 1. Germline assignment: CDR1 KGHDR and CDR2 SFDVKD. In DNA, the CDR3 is TGTGCCACCAGTGATGGGACAGGTCAAGAGACCCAGTACTTC. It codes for CATSDGTGQETQYF.

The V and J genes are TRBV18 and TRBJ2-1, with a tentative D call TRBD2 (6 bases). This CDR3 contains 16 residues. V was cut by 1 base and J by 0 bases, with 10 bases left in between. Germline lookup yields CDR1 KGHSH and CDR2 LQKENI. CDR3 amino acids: CASSPQGGISYNEQFF. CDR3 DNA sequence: TGTGCCAGCTCACCACAGGGAGGAATCTCCTACAATGAGCAGTTCTTC. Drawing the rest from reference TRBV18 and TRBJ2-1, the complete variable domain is NAGVMQNPRHLVRRRGQEARLRCSPMKGHSHVYWYRQLPEEGLKFMVYLQKENIIDESGMPKERFSAEFPKEGPSILRIQQVVRGDSAAYFCASSPQGGISYNEQFFGPGTRLTVL.

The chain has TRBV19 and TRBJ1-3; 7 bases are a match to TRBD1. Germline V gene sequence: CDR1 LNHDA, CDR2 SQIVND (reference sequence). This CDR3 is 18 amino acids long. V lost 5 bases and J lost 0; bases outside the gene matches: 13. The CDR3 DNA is TGTGCCAGTAGTTTGATCGTCCCGGGACAGCGCTCTGGAAACACCATATATTTT. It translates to CASSLIVPGQRSGNTIYF. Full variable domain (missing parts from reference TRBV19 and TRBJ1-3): DGGITQSPKYLFRKEGQNVTLSCEQNLNHDAMYWYRQDPGQGLRLIYYSQIVNDFQKGDIAEGYSVSREKKESFPLTVTSAQKNPTAFYLCASSLIVPGQRSGNTIYFGEGSWLTVV.

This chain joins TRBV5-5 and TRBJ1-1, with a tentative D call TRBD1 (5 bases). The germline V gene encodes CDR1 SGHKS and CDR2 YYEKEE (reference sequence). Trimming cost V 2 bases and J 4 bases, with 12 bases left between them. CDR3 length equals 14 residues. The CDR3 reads CASSLAGTGTEAFF. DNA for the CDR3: TGTGCCAGCAGCTTAGCAGGGACGGGCACTGAAGCTTTCTTT. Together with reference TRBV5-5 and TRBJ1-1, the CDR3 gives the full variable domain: DAGVTQSPTHLIKTRGQQVTLRCSPISGHKSVSWYQQVLGQGPQFIFQYYEKEERGRGNFPDRFSARQFPNYSSELNVNALLLGDSALYLCASSLAGTGTEAFFGQGTRLTVV.

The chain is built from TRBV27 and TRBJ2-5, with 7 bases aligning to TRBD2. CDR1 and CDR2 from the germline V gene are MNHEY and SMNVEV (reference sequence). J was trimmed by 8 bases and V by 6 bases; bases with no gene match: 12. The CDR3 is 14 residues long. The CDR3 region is CASRGSGEGLTQYF. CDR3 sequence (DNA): TGTGCCAGCAGAGGGTCCGGGGAGGGTTTAACCCAGTACTTC.

In nucleotides, the CDR3 is TGTGCCAGCAGCCCGCATCAGGCAACTGGGGCCAACGTCCTGACTTTC. Its translation: CASSPHQATGANVLTF. This chain uses TRBV7-3 with TRBJ2-6; no reliable D call. Germline assignment: CDR1 SGHTA and CDR2 FQGTGA. The length of the CDR3 is 16 residues. With 5 bases removed from V and 2 bases from J, the gap between germline ends came to 13 bases.

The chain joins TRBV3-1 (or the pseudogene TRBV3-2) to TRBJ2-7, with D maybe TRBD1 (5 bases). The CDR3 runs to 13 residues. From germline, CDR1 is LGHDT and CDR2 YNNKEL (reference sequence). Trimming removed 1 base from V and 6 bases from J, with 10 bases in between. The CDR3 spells CASSQGRDLEQYF. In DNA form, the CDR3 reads TGTGCCAGCAGCCAAGGCAGGGATCTCGAGCAGTACTTC.

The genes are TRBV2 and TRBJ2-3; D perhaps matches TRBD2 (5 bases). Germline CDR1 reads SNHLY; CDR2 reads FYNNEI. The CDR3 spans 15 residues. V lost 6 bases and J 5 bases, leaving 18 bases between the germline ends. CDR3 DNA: TGTGCCAGCAGCGTTTCTAGCCTACCTAGAGATACGCAGTATTTT. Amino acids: CASSVSSLPRDTQYF.

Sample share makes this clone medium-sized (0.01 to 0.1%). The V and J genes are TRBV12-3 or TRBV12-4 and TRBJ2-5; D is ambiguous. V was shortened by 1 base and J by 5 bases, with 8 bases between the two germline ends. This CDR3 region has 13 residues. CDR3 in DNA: TGTGCCAGCAGTTTAGTTGGGTGGGAGACCCAGTACTTC. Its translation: CASSLVGWETQYF.

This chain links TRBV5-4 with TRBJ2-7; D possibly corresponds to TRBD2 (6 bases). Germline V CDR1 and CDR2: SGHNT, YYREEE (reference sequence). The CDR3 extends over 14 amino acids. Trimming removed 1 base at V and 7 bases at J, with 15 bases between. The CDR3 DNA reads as TGTGCCAGCAGCTTGCGGCTAGCCGCGGGGGAGCAGTACTTC. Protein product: CASSLRLAAGEQYF.

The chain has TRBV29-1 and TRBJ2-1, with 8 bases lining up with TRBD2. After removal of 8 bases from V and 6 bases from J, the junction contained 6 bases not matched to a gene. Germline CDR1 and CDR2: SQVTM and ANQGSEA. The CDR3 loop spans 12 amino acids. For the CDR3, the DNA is TGCAGCTCAGCCGGGACTAGCAATGAGCAGTTCTTC. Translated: CSSAGTSNEQFF.

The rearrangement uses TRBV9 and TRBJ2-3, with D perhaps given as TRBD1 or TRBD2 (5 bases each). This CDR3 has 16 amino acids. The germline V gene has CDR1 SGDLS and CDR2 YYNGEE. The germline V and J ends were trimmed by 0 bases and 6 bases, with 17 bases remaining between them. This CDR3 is CASSVGRQPGSDTQYF. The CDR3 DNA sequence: TGTGCCAGCAGCGTAGGAAGACAGCCGGGGTCGGATACGCAGTATTTT.

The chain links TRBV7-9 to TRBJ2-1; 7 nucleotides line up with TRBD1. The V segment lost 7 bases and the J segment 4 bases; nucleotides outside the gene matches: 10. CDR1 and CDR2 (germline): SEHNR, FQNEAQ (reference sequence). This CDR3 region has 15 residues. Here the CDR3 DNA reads TGTGCCAGCAACCGATGGGACAGCTCTTACAATGAGCAGTTCTTC. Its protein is CASNRWDSSYNEQFF.

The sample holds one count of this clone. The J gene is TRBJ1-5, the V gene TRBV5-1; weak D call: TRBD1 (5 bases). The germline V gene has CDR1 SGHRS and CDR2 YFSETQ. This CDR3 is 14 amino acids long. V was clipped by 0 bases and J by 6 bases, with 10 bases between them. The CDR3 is CASSLEGDGQPQHF. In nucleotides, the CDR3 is TGCGCCAGCAGCTTGGAAGGGGATGGTCAGCCCCAGCATTTT.

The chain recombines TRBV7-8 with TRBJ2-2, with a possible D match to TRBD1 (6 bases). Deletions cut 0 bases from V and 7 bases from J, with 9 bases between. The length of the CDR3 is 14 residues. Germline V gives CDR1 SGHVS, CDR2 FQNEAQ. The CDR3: CASSLATGHGELFF. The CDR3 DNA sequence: TGTGCCAGCAGCTTAGCTACAGGGCACGGGGAGCTGTTTTTT.

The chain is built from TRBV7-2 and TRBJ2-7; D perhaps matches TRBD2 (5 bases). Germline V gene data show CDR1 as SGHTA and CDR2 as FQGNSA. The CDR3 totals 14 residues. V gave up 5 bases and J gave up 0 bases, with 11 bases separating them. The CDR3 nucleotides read TGTGCCAGCAGCCTTTGGACTGCCTCCTACGAGCAGTACTTC. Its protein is CASSLWTASYEQYF.

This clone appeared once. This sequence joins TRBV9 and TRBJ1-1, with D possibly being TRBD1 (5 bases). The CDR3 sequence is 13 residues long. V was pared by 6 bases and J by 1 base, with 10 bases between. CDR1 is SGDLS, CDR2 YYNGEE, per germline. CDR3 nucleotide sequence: TGTGCCAGCAAGGGGTCCGGGAACACTGAAGCTTTCTTT. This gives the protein CASKGSGNTEAFF.

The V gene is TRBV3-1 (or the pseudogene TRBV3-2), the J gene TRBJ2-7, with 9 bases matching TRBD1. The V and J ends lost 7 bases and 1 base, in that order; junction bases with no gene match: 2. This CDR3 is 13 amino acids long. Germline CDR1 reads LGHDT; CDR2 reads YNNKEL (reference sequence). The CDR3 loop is CASKGTGSYEQYF. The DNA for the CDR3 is TGTGCCAGCAAAGGGACAGGGTCCTACGAGCAGTACTTC.

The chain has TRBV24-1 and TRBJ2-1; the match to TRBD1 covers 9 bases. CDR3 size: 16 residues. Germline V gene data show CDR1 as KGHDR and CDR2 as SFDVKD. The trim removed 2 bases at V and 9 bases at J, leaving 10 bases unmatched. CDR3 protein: CATSDSDRGFFGEQFF. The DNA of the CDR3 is TGTGCCACCAGTGATTCGGACAGGGGTTTCTTTGGTGAGCAGTTCTTC.

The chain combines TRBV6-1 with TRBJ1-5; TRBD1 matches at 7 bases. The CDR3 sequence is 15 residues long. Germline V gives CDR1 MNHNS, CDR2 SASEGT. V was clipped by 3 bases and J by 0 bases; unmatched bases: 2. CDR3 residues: CASSDAGGSNQPQHF. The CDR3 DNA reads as TGTGCCAGCAGTGACGCAGGGGGTAGCAATCAGCCCCAGCATTTT.

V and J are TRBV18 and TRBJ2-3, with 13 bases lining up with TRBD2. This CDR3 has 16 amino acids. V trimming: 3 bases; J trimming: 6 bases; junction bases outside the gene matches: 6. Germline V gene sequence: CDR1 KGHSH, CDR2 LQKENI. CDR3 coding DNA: TGTGCCAGCTCACCTCGGACTAGCGGGGGCTGGGATACGCAGTATTTT. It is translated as CASSPRTSGGWDTQYF.